This is a list of T cell receptor beta chains from one sample in a study of ipilimumab plus nivolumab after autologous stem cell transplantation. TCRdb's copy holds only in-frame clones and misses some; the assay was immunoSEQ multiplex PCR. The sample holds 17,000 or so clones, 65% to 85% seen once. This material consisted of PBMCs, taken in a trial of ipilimumab plus nivolumab as post-transplant consolidation. Receptors originate from a male donor with diffuse large B-cell lymphoma. The CDR3 runs from the conserved cysteine through the conserved F or W. A D gene is named only where the DNA matches it firmly. Clone size is shown for a subset of rows, as once, few, many or a class of expanded clone.

d_call: -; clone_size: medium-sized; j_call: TRBJ1-1; v_call: TRBV29-1; cdr3_aa: CSFSRTDNTEAFF; cdr3_nt: TGCAGCTTTTCCCGGACAGATAACACTGAAGCTTTCTTT
d_call: -; clone_size: -; j_call: TRBJ1-2; v_call: TRBV5-6; cdr3_aa: CASSSLIYGYTF; cdr3_nt: TGTGCCAGCAGCTCCCTGATCTATGGCTACACCTTC
d_call: TRBD1; clone_size: -; j_call: TRBJ1-2; v_call: TRBV7-2; cdr3_aa: CASSLGGGGPLGGYTF; cdr3_nt: TGTGCCAGCAGCTTAGGAGGAGGGGGCCCACTGGGTGGCTACACCTTC
d_call: -; clone_size: -; j_call: TRBJ2-5; v_call: TRBV11-2; cdr3_aa: CASSLGGTLSPETQYF; cdr3_nt: TGTGCCAGCAGCTTGGGGGGAACTCTCAGTCCGGAGACCCAGTACTTC
d_call: -; clone_size: -; j_call: TRBJ2-1; v_call: TRBV7-3; cdr3_aa: CASSSGTEQFF; cdr3_nt: TGTGCCAGCAGCTCCGGGACAGAGCAGTTCTTC
d_call: TRBD1; clone_size: -; j_call: TRBJ2-2; v_call: TRBV7-9; cdr3_aa: CASSSRDRVF; cdr3_nt: TGTGCCAGCAGCAGCCGGGACAGGGTTTTT
d_call: -; clone_size: -; j_call: TRBJ2-2; v_call: TRBV13; cdr3_aa: CASSLGQGGTGELFF; cdr3_nt: TGTGCCAGCAGCTTAGGGCAGGGCGGCACCGGGGAGCTGTTTTTT
d_call: -; clone_size: few; j_call: TRBJ2-3; v_call: TRBV29-1; cdr3_aa: CSVVSAGNTDTQYF; cdr3_nt: TGCAGCGTTGTGAGTGCAGGGAACACAGATACGCAGTATTTT
d_call: TRBD2; clone_size: few; j_call: TRBJ2-7; v_call: TRBV29-1; cdr3_aa: CSVELAGSSYEQYF; cdr3_nt: TGCAGCGTTGAGCTAGCGGGATCCTCCTACGAGCAGTACTTC
d_call: -; clone_size: -; j_call: TRBJ1-3; v_call: TRBV11-2; cdr3_aa: CASSTSGNTIYF; cdr3_nt: TGTGCCAGCAGCACCTCTGGAAACACCATATATTTT
d_call: TRBD1; clone_size: -; j_call: TRBJ2-3; v_call: TRBV30; cdr3_aa: CAWTPWQGARPDTQYF; cdr3_nt: TGTGCCTGGACCCCCTGGCAGGGGGCGAGGCCAGATACGCAGTATTTT
d_call: TRBD1; clone_size: -; j_call: TRBJ2-6; v_call: TRBV28; cdr3_aa: CASSLSTGAGANVLTF; cdr3_nt: TGTGCCAGCAGTTTGTCGACAGGGGCCGGGGCCAACGTCCTGACTTTC
d_call: -; clone_size: -; j_call: TRBJ1-5; v_call: TRBV4-1; cdr3_aa: CASSQQFNQPQHF; cdr3_nt: TGCGCCAGCAGCCAACAGTTCAATCAGCCCCAGCATTTT
d_call: TRBD2; clone_size: few; j_call: TRBJ2-3; v_call: TRBV15; cdr3_aa: CATSKGILAVTDTQYF; cdr3_nt: TGTGCCACCAGCAAAGGGATACTAGCGGTCACAGATACGCAGTATTTT
d_call: TRBD2; clone_size: -; j_call: TRBJ2-5; v_call: TRBV5-1; cdr3_aa: CASSLGLAGVEETQYF; cdr3_nt: TGCGCCAGCAGCTTGGGGCTAGCGGGAGTGGAAGAGACCCAGTACTTC
d_call: -; clone_size: -; j_call: TRBJ1-5; v_call: TRBV7-9; cdr3_aa: CASSSAQDGRNQPQHF; cdr3_nt: TGTGCCAGCAGCTCCGCCCAGGACGGCCGCAATCAGCCCCAGCATTTT
d_call: -; clone_size: -; j_call: TRBJ1-2; v_call: TRBV9; cdr3_aa: CASSVRDTTYGYTF; cdr3_nt: TGTGCCAGCAGCGTACGGGACACAACTTATGGCTACACCTTC
d_call: -; clone_size: -; j_call: TRBJ2-1; v_call: TRBV6-1; cdr3_aa: CASSEGGREQFF; cdr3_nt: TGTGCCAGCAGTGAAGGGGGGAGGGAGCAGTTCTTC
d_call: -; clone_size: few; j_call: TRBJ1-4; v_call: TRBV11-3; cdr3_aa: CASSLGPDGDTIF; cdr3_nt: TGTGCCAGCAGCTTAGGACCCGATGGGGACACCATTTTT
d_call: -; clone_size: once; j_call: TRBJ2-5; v_call: TRBV9; cdr3_aa: CASSVDVAGSGETQYF; cdr3_nt: TGTGCCAGCAGCGTAGACGTTGCCGGCTCGGGAGAGACCCAGTACTTC
d_call: TRBD2; clone_size: -; j_call: TRBJ2-1; v_call: TRBV7-3; cdr3_aa: CASSAGRASYNEQFF; cdr3_nt: TGTGCCAGCAGCGCCGGGAGGGCCTCCTACAATGAGCAGTTCTTC
d_call: -; clone_size: -; j_call: TRBJ1-1; v_call: TRBV29-1; cdr3_aa: CTYKIPLMNTEAFF; cdr3_nt: TGCACTTACAAAATCCCCCTCATGAACACTGAAGCTTTCTTT
d_call: TRBD1; clone_size: -; j_call: TRBJ2-5; v_call: TRBV10-3; cdr3_aa: CAISESLGQTQETQYF; cdr3_nt: TGTGCCATCAGTGAGTCTTTGGGACAGACACAAGAGACCCAGTACTTC
d_call: -; clone_size: -; j_call: TRBJ2-2; v_call: TRBV7-9; cdr3_aa: CASSLELNTGELFF; cdr3_nt: TGTGCCAGCAGCTTAGAACTAAACACCGGGGAGCTGTTTTTT
d_call: -; clone_size: once; j_call: TRBJ2-4; v_call: TRBV6-1; cdr3_aa: CASSATGQSAKNIQYF; cdr3_nt: TGTGCCAGCAGTGCTACAGGGCAATCGGCCAAAAACATTCAGTACTTC
d_call: -; clone_size: -; j_call: TRBJ1-2; v_call: TRBV7-8; cdr3_aa: CASSPGSTNYGYTF; cdr3_nt: TGTGCCAGCAGCCCTGGGAGTACTAACTATGGCTACACCTTC